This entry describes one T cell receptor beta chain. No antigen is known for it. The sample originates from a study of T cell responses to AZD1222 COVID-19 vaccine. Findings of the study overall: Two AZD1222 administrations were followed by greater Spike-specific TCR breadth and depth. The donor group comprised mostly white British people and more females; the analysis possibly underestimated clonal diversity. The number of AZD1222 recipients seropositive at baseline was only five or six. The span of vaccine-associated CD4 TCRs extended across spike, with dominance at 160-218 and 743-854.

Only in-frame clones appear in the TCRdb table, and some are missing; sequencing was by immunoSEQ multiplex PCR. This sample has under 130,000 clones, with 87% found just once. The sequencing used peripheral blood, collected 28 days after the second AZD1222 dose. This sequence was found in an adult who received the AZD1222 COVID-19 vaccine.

The CDR3 nucleotides read TGTGCCAGTAGTATTCGGGCAGTAGGGGGTAATCAGCCCCAGCATTTT. It translates to CASSIRAVGGNQPQHF. The chain uses TRBV19 and TRBJ1-5, with D possibly TRBD1 on 6 matching bases. Germline CDR1 is LNHDA and CDR2 is SQIVND (reference sequence). Trimming took 3 bases from V and 4 from J, leaving 16 bases between them. CDR3 length: 16 residues.